The source of this TCR beta chain is a study of memory CD4+ T cells and cytomegalovirus serostatus (dated by TCRdb to between 2019 and 2020). For context, the study as a whole: A total of roughly 35 healthy Belgian adults, of whom 9 were CMV seropositive and about 24 were CMV seronegative, were included in the cohort. To replicate a published TCR-based CMV serostatus classifier, the study sequenced CD4+ memory TCRbeta repertoires from a Belgian cohort whose cytomegalovirus serostatus was known.

On this clone itself: This receptor's antigen is unknown. No much larger clone exists at a distance of one base, and base qualities are not known.

CDR1 and CDR2, looked up from the germline V gene (reference sequence), are SEHNR and FQNEAQ. Counted from cysteine to phenylalanine, this CDR3 has 14 amino acids. This entry keeps only the CDR3 DNA: 42 bases, framed from base 1. Ends trimmed: V by 6 bases, J by 4 bases; bases unmatched to a gene: 8. A FACSAria II was used to sort memory CD4+ T cells, defined as single viable CD3+CD4+CD8-CD45RO+ cells. CMV serostatus was assessed using a Roche Elecsys assay, by which serum IgG against CMV pp150, pp28, p38 and p52 was detected. After thawing, total CD4+ T cells were enriched by positive selection with CD4 magnetic microbeads. The samples came from a different study that was designed specifically to examine the CD4+ T cell memory repertoire. Peripheral blood mononuclear cells were isolated and cryopreserved according to standard operating procedures, and serum was stored at -80 degrees C. Staining used CD3-PerCP (BW264/56), CD4-APC (RPA-T4), CD45RO-PE (UCHT1) and CD8-Pacific Orange (3B5) antibodies, with Sytox blue excluding non-viable cells.

Genomic DNA was extracted from sorted cells with the Quick-DNA Microprep Kit. Amplification of TCRbeta DNA was done with the immunoSEQ hsTCRbeta kit, following the protocol from the manufacturer. TCRbeta libraries were sequenced on an Illumina MiSeq instrument. The authors' analysis ran thus. Following removal of out-of-frame sequences, more than 2,000,000 distinct TCRbeta sequences were retained, with an average of about 63,000 per individual. Each individual was scored by the count of 150 to 200 previously reported CMV-associated TCRbeta sequences and the total productive distinct TCRbeta count. A beta-binomial model was reimplemented in Python, and scikit-learn random forests with default parameters were trained on US cohort data. On the Belgian cohort, classifier performance was reported as the median AUC, along with percentile confidence intervals, across 10,000 bootstrap iterations. TCRdb mirrors the immuneACCESS table, restricted to in-frame sequences. Some clones are absent from its copies; in checked studies, under half trace to an unresolved V gene, and the reason for the others is unknown. V, J and clone size were drawn from that table, and D and trimming were deduced from the DNA. The sample table lists 28,000 or so clones, roughly 76% of them with a count of one. The leading ten clones occupy over 1% of the sample.

General findings and caveats noted by the study authors: Among the 150 to 200 previously reported CMV-associated TCRbeta sequences, 65 to 85 showed up in the CD4+ memory repertoires, with each one found in between one and five individuals. Only CD4+CD45RO+ memory cells were sequenced, unlike the original study, which covered naive and memory CD4+ and CD8+ populations. The original-framework classifier achieved a median bootstrapped AUC of about 0.95 with a 95% CI of 0.76-1.00 on the Belgian cohort. CMV serostatus prediction reached a median bootstrapped AUC of roughly 0.96 with the original framework and just under 0.93 with a US-trained random forest. The results were interpreted as suggesting that the CMV-associated TCR signature is mostly present in the CD4+ memory repertoire.

In this chain, TRBV7-9 is recombined with TRBJ2-7; 8 nucleotides in the junction match TRBD2. This sequence was found in an adult in good health and CMV-seronegative. Sequencing used memory CD4+ T cells from blood. The CDR3 region: CASRPGTSQYEQYF. Here is the DNA: TGTGCCAGCAGGCCCGGGACTAGTCAGTACGAGCAGTACTTC.